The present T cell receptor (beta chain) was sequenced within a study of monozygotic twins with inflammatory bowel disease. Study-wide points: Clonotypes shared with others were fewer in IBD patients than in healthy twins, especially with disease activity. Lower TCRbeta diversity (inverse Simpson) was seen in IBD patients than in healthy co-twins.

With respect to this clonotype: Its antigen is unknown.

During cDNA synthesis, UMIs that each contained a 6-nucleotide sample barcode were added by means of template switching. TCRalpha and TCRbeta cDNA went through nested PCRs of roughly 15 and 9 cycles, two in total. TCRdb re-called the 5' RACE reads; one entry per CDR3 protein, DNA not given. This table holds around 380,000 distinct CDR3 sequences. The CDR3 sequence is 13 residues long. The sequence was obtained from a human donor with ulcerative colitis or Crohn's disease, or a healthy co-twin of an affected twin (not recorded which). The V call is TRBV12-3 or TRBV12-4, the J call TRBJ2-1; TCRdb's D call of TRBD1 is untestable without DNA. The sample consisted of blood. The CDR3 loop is CASSYQGATEQFF.